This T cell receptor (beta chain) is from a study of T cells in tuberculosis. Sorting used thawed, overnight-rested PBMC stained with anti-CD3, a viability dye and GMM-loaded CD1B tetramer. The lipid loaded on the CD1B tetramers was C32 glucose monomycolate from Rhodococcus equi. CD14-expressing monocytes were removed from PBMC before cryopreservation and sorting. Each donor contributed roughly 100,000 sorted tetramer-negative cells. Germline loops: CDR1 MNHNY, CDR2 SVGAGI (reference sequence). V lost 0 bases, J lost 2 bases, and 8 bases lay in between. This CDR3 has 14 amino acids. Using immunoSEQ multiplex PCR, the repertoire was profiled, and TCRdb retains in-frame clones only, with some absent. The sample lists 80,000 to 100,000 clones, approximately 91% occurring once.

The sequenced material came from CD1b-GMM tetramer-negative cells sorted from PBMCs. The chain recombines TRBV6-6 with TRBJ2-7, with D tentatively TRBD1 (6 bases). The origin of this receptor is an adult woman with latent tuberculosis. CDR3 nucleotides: TGTGCCAGCAGTTACTCGACAGGAACCTACGAGCAGTACTTC. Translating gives CASSYSTGTYEQYF.